Listed here is a single TCR beta chain. What it binds is not known. The data stem from a study of identical twins. One entry per CDR3 protein, called by TCRdb with MiXCR from the 5' RACE reads. This sample has some 440,000 distinct CDR3 sequences, with about 24% found just once. Overall study results and limits: Cross-sectional statistics underpinned the conclusions; the same donors were not followed. Insertions were fewer in abundant cord blood beta clonotypes, whereas memory repertoires showed none of this pattern.

This CDR3 has 11 amino acids. Between the trimmed V and J ends, which lost 3 bases and 11 bases, there was a span of 10 bases. Germline CDR1 and CDR2: LGHDT and YNNKEL (reference sequence). These same data were also listed under a study on T cells expressing NK-cell markers. That study reports: In six donors, dominant NKG2C+ clonotypes were about 1.0-7.0% of CD8+ T cells. The leading position in the CD3+CD56-NKG2C+ fraction of a handful of donors also went to these clonotypes.

The sequenced sample consisted of CD4+ T cells sorted from blood. The receptor's source is a woman in her late teens or twenties in good health. This sequence joins TRBV3-1 and TRBJ1-2; no definite D call. The CDR3 loop is CASSHPLGYTF. CDR3 DNA: TGTGCCAGCAGCCACCCGTTGGGATACACCTTC.